This T cell receptor beta chain is from a study of regulatory T cells in long-lasting Graves disease. About the study: Graves' disease counted as persistent after over 5 years of antithyroid drugs with positive TSH receptor antibodies.

Time point of the sample: persistent/refractory GD, antithyroid drugs over 5 years with positive TRAb. TCR sequences were obtained from RNA taken from PBMCs. Criteria from the American Thyroid Association guidelines were applied to diagnose Graves' disease. There are many counts of this clonotype. The target antigen is unknown. Building of the TCR beta libraries involved iRepertoire HTBI primers and Arm-PCR of CDR3 regions. MiXCR was run by TCRdb on the multiplex PCR reads, yielding one entry per CDR3 protein. The top ten hold around 21% of the sample, which has some 370,000 distinct CDR3 sequences, 20% seen once. General study findings and limits: Preferential use of TRBV28, TRBJ1-2 and TRBJ2-5 was seen in persistent disease. The persistent group shared 2,500 to 3,000 public clonotypes, more than the roughly 970 shared by new patients.

J was trimmed by 3 bases and V by 5 bases; bases with no gene match: 3. The CDR3 is 13 amino acids. This receptor was taken from a female donor with Graves disease. The material was peripheral blood mononuclear cells (PBMCs), obtained when the disease was refractory, from a patient treated with antithyroid drugs. V and J are TRBV12-3 or TRBV12-4 and TRBJ2-5, with TRBD1 matching 7 bases. CDR3 region: CASSGTEEETQYF. CDR3 DNA: TGTGCCAGCAGTGGGACAGAAGAAGAGACCCAGTACTTC.